This TCR beta chain emerged from a study of cytomegalovirus exposure and HLA in healthy donors. The PCR contained 60 Vbeta and 13 Jbeta primers. The protocol was immunoSEQ multiplex PCR, while the TCRdb copy is restricted to in-frame clones and leaves out a portion. This sample has over 100,000 clones; around 75% occur once, and the top ten carry 0.87%. The donors were healthy bone marrow donors. The V gene's germline CDR1 is SGHVS and CDR2 FQNEAQ. V shed 2 bases, J shed 7 bases, and the junction held 13 bases outside the gene matches. The CDR3 spans 17 residues. The chain combines TRBV7-8 with TRBJ2-1; TRBD2 agrees at 8 bases. Sequenced material: PBMCs. The sequence derives from a woman in her twenties or thirties in good health and CMV-seronegative. The CDR3 here is CASSLRAGTSSLNEQFF. The CDR3 nucleotides are TGTGCCAGCAGCTTAAGAGCAGGGACTAGTTCTTTGAATGAGCAGTTCTTC.